This T cell receptor (beta chain) was documented in a study of graft-versus-host responses after intestinal transplantation. In the case of this clone: Its specificity is unknown.

The assay was immunoSEQ multiplex PCR, and TCRdb's table has in-frame clones only and misses some. This sample has approximately 93,000 clones, with about 90% found just once. The ends were cut back, 3 bases at V and 7 bases at J, with 26 bases in the middle. CDR1 is SGDLS, CDR2 YYNGEE, per germline. This CDR3 spans 17 amino acids. The V gene is TRBV9, the J gene TRBJ2-7, with D perhaps TRBD2 (7 bases). This clonotype was sampled from a human donor who was the organ donor for an intestinal transplant. The sample consisted of unstimulated CD8+ T cells sorted from spleen or lymph node cells, taken before transplant. CDR3 residues: CASSGGVGGPTRGEQYF. DNA of the CDR3: TGTGCCAGCAGCGGAGGGGTCGGGGGGCCAACCAGGGGAGAGCAGTACTTC.